Each of the 13 T cell receptor beta chains below was sequenced from the same sample in a study of T cells in localized non-small cell lung cancer. Data came from immunoSEQ multiplex PCR; TCRdb stores just in-frame clones and leaves some out. The repertoire includes about 11,000 clones, about four fifths of them detected once, and approximately 19% sits in the top ten. This specimen was peripheral blood mononuclear cells, taken before any cancer treatment. All receptors come from a female donor aged 60 or older with stage II lung adenocarcinoma.

The chain has TRBV4-2 and TRBJ2-7, with D possibly being TRBD1 or TRBD2 (5 bases each). Germline loops: CDR1 LGHNA, CDR2 YNFKEQ. Deletions cut 1 base from V and 0 bases from J, with 7 bases between. The CDR3 covers 14 residues. The CDR3 region is CASSQGDHSYEQYF. CDR3 nucleotide sequence: TGTGCCAGCAGCCAAGGGGACCACTCCTACGAGCAGTACTTC.

The chain employs TRBV5-6 and TRBJ1-2; a possible D gene is TRBD1 (6 bases). CDR3 size: 14 residues. Germline CDR1 is SGHDT and CDR2 is YYEEEE. Trimming took 3 bases from V and 6 from J, leaving 15 bases between them. The CDR3 sequence: CASSSQNNRDGYTF. The CDR3 bases are TGTGCCAGCAGCTCGCAAAACAACAGGGATGGCTACACCTTC.

As to this clone: One end of the junction fails to match germline, which may point to a read error. The J gene is TRBJ1-1, the V gene TRBV10-3, with TRBD1 as a possible D gene (6 bases). Looked up from germline, CDR1 is ENHRY and CDR2 is SYGVKD. The CDR3 covers 14 residues. CDR3 coding DNA: TGTGCCATCACTGTCGGGGACATGAAGACTGAAGCTTTCTTT. This sequence encodes CAITVGDMKTEAFF.

The chain recombines TRBV5-5 with TRBJ2-3; no definite D call. This CDR3 comprises 13 residues. The germline CDR1 and CDR2 sequences are SGHKS and YYEKEE (reference sequence). The germline V and J ends were trimmed by 0 bases and 15 bases, with 17 bases remaining between them. The CDR3 region is CASSLETTLLSYF. CDR3 DNA: TGTGCCAGCAGCTTGGAGACGACCCTCCTCTCATATTTT.

This clone was counted once. The CDR3 region is CASSSRTGGDNEQFF. In DNA form, the CDR3 reads TGTGCCAGTAGTTCGCGGACAGGGGGGGACAATGAGCAGTTCTTC. J is TRBJ2-1 and V is TRBV19, with TRBD1 matching 10 bases. The CDR3 spans 15 residues. The V and J ends lost 5 bases and 5 bases, in that order; junction bases with no gene match: 6. Germline CDR1 and CDR2: LNHDA and SQIVND (reference sequence).

The chain links TRBV18 to TRBJ1-1; maybe TRBD1 (6 bases). Germline loops: CDR1 KGHSH, CDR2 LQKENI. Trimming stripped 3 bases from V and 3 bases from J, with 17 bases between. CDR3 length equals 16 residues. The CDR3 nucleotides are TGTGCCAGCTCACCCCCGAGGGCGAGGGGGGACACTGAAGCTTTCTTT. Its translation: CASSPPRARGDTEAFF. The full variable domain, rest sourced from reference TRBV18 and TRBJ1-1, is NAGVMQNPRHLVRRRGQEARLRCSPMKGHSHVYWYRQLPEEGLKFMVYLQKENIIDESGMPKERFSAEFPKEGPSILRIQQVVRGDSAAYFCASSPPRARGDTEAFFGQGTRLTVV.

J is TRBJ2-5 and V is TRBV7-9; possible D gene TRBD2, 5 bases. The germline V gene has CDR1 SEHNR and CDR2 FQNEAQ (reference sequence). CDR3 length: 16 amino acids. V dropped 0 bases and J dropped 13 bases, with 24 bases sitting between them. Here the CDR3 reads CASSLAKYGEANDGYF. The DNA of the CDR3 is TGTGCCAGCAGCTTAGCGAAGTACGGGGAAGCTAATGACGGGTACTTC.

This clone was detected a few times. The chain recombines TRBV7-9 with TRBJ1-2; TRBD1 might be the D (5 bases). V was clipped by 1 base and J by 7 bases, with 10 bases between them. CDR3 length: 13 amino acids. Germline V gene sequence: CDR1 SEHNR, CDR2 FQNEAQ (reference sequence). The CDR3 bases are TGTGCCAGCAGCTTAGAACTGAGGGGTGGCTACACCTTC. Translated: CASSLELRGGYTF. Supplemented by reference TRBV7-9 and TRBJ1-2, the full variable domain reads DTGVSQNPRHKITKRGQNVTFRCDPISEHNRLYWYRQTLGQGPEFLTYFQNEAQLEKSRLLSDRFSAERPKGSFSTLEIQRTEQGDSAMYLCASSLELRGGYTFGSGTRLTVV.

In its sample, this clone was seen once. V and J are TRBV15 and TRBJ1-2; tentative D call: TRBD1 (5 bases). Per germline, CDR1 LNHNV and CDR2 YYDKDF (reference sequence). The CDR3 loop spans 16 amino acids. The V gene lost 0 bases and the J gene lost 0 bases, with 11 bases spanning the gap. The CDR3 coding sequence is TGTGCCACCAGCAGAGAACGGGGGTCGGCTAACTATGGCTACACCTTC. Translating gives CATSRERGSANYGYTF.

With respect to this clone: One end of the junction fails to match germline, which may point to a read error. The CDR3 DNA sequence: TGTGCCAGCAGTGTTTCGGCCCAGGGGCTAAACCAGGACTTC. Its translation: CASSVSAQGLNQDF. The J gene is TRBJ2-7, the V gene TRBV2; the D gene is possibly TRBD1 (6 bases). The CDR3 loop spans 14 amino acids. In germline, CDR1 is SNHLY, CDR2 FYNNEI.

This rearrangement joins TRBV4-2 to TRBJ2-1; 10 nucleotides align to TRBD2. This CDR3 comprises 17 residues. CDR1 is LGHNA, CDR2 YNFKEQ, per germline. V was pared by 4 bases and J by 0 bases, with 6 bases of the junction left unmatched. The CDR3 nucleotides read TGTGCCAGCAGCCCCAGACTAGCGGGTAGCTCCTACAATGAGCAGTTCTTC. It codes for CASSPRLAGSSYNEQFF.

The chain uses TRBV11-2 and TRBJ2-4; D is perhaps TRBD2 (6 bases). The CDR3 consists of 12 residues. CDR1 SGHAT and CDR2 FQNNGV come from the germline V gene. V lost 5 bases to trimming and J lost 7 bases, with 9 bases between them. CDR3 protein: CASSIGGNIQYF. CDR3 bases: TGTGCCAGCAGCATCGGAGGGAACATTCAGTACTTC.

Comments on this clone: The junction differs from germline at one of its ends, possibly a read error. This sequence joins TRBV7-7 and TRBJ2-1; tentatively, D is TRBD1 or TRBD2 (5 bases each). CDR3 size: 15 residues. CDR1 SSHAT and CDR2 FNYEAQ come from the germline V gene (reference sequence). The CDR3, as DNA: TGTGCTAGCAGCTCGGGACCTTGGCCCTACAATGAGCAGTTCTTC. Translated, it gives CASSSGPWPYNEQFF.